The source of this TCR beta chain is a study of Tregs in tolerant kidney transplant recipients (dated by TCRdb to between 2018 and 2020). At the level of the whole study: Before combined kidney and bone marrow transplantation, this study identified donor-specific regulatory T cells using TCRbeta sequencing and then followed those same cells after transplant. TCRbeta repertoire sequencing was used in a few healthy controls to compare several ways of expanding Tregs specific for an allogeneic donor. What the work shows at the level of the full study, not this receptor alone: Expanding Tregs with activated donor B cells appeared to identify the most biologically relevant and donor-specific TCRbeta repertoire. The study was limited by small patient numbers, and the findings need validation in larger populations and under other immunosuppression protocols. Although technical replication error seemed to be minimal, the question of biological reproducibility was not addressed directly.

A note on this clone: It lacks a known antigen. No quality values exist for individual bases; no much larger clone is one base distant.

Thawed PBMCs were FACS-sorted into unstimulated Tregs (CD4+CD25+CD127-), CD4+ non-Tregs (CD4+CD25-), CD4 cells and CD8 cells. Blood from healthy controls was obtained either as purchased buffy coats or from healthy volunteers. Healthy control blood was processed to PBMCs by Ficoll density gradient and cryopreserved, and patient PBMCs were collected before and after transplant. For TCRbeta CDR3 sequencing, genomic DNA was extracted from sorted cells using the QIAGEN DNeasy Blood and Tissue Kit. High-throughput TCRbeta CDR3 sequencing, including PCR amplification with bias correction and internal controls, was performed commercially through immunoSEQ. The original pipeline was this. Unique productive TCRbeta sequences were defined by CDR3 nucleotide sequence where primers matched, and otherwise by CDR3 amino acid sequence together with Vbeta and Jbeta genes. To correct for sorting error, sequences found in more than one sorted population at a frequency ratio of 2:1 or less were discarded, and the remaining shared sequences were assigned to the population with the higher frequency. Donor-reactive sequences were defined as at least 5-fold expanded in CFSE-low cells versus unstimulated cells, with frequency of at least 0.01% in CFSE-low cells. Jensen-Shannon divergence, calculated on the top 100 TCRbeta sequences ranked by frequency, was used to quantify repertoire divergence. For any sample with multiple sequencing runs, sorting error was corrected in each run separately before the runs were pooled. TCRdb re-hosts the immuneACCESS table, in-frame sequences only. Its copies lack some clones; in the studies checked, an unresolved V gene accounts for under half of them, and the cause for the rest is not known. From that table come the V and J calls and clone size; the DNA was used to work out D and trimming. Counted in this sample were roughly 120,000 clones; around 94% of them appeared once. The top ten hold roughly 0.63% of the sample.

This TCR came from a human donor in good health. The specimen was CD4+ T cells from blood.

Here is the DNA: TGTGCCAGCGGACGACTAGCGGGAGTAGGCACCGGGGAGCTGTTTTTT. This yields the protein CASGRLAGVGTGELFF. The V and J segments used are TRBV21-1 and TRBJ2-2; the table names TRBD2, a call not compared with the DNA. TRBV21-1 is flagged as a pseudogene. There are 16 amino acids in the CDR3, from cysteine to phenylalanine inclusive. Only the CDR3 DNA is retained, 48 bases long and in frame from the first base.